This TCR beta chain stems from a study of technical replicates of blood from four donors. With 3 bases removed from V and 1 base from J, the gap between germline ends came to 4 bases. This CDR3 is built from 13 residues. Germline assignment: CDR1 MNHEY and CDR2 SMNVEV (reference sequence). Generated by immunoSEQ multiplex PCR, the TCRdb table keeps only in-frame clones and is missing some. Of tens of thousands of clones listed, roughly 92% are singletons. The source is a human donor in good health. This chain links TRBV27 with TRBJ1-3, with D hard to call. The specimen was T cells isolated from PBMCs. This CDR3 reads CASSFKSGNTIYF. CDR3 coding DNA: TGTGCCAGCAGTTTCAAATCTGGAAACACCATATATTTT.